This T cell receptor beta chain was identified in a study of cytomegalovirus exposure and HLA in healthy donors. As for the study in general: The study's early data release held roughly 91 million unique TCRs from HLA-typed donors.

The study ran its PCR with 60 Vbeta and 13 Jbeta primers. The method was immunoSEQ multiplex PCR; TCRdb's version includes in-frame clones alone and lacks a portion of them. Among some 130,000 clones listed, 60% to 80% were seen once. The germline V and J ends were trimmed by 4 bases and 8 bases, with 14 bases remaining between them. Looked up from germline, CDR1 is SNHLY and CDR2 is FYNNEI. This CDR3 spans 13 amino acids. Comment on this clone: What it binds is not known.

Regarding the study as a whole: High sensitivity and specificity were reportedly achieved when the classifier diagnosed cytomegalovirus status.

This rearrangement joins TRBV2 to TRBJ1-2; a possible D gene is TRBD1 (6 bases). The receptor's source is a man aged 45 to 65 in good health and CMV-seronegative. Input material: PBMCs. Here the CDR3 reads CASSGGLAQGYTF. The CDR3 bases are TGTGCCAGCAGTGGGGGGCTCGCACAGGGCTACACCTTC. Full variable domain (remainder filled in from reference TRBV2 and TRBJ1-2): EPEVTQTPSHQVTQMGQEVILRCVPISNHLYFYWYRQILGQKVEFLVSFYNNEISEKSEIFDDQFSVERPDGSNFTLKIRSTKLEDSAMYFCASSGGLAQGYTFGSGTRLTVV.